This T cell receptor beta chain was found in a study of T-cell memory formation after mild COVID-19. Details on this clonotype: Its antigen remains unknown.

TCRdb re-analysed the 5' RACE reads in MiXCR, keeping a single row per CDR3 protein. This table holds more than 250,000 distinct CDR3 sequences, 15% to 20% found once. Trimming stripped 0 bases from V and 5 bases from J, with 13 bases between. Per the germline V gene, CDR1 is MNHEY and CDR2 is SVGAGI. The CDR3 totals 15 residues. Findings and limits, study-wide: Shrinking CD4+ clones were chiefly CM and EM; CD8+ ones were chiefly EMRA.

The source is a man in his late teens or twenties who had mild COVID-19 (a few samples of this study predate the infection). Cell type and time point are not known. The sequencing sample was made of PBMCs or a T cell subset sorted from them (not recorded which). The chain uses TRBV6-5 and TRBJ2-5; possible D gene TRBD2, 5 bases. For the CDR3, the DNA is TGTGCCAGCAGTTACTCGACCGGGGTAGGGGAGACCCAGTACTTC. This translates into CASSYSTGVGETQYF.